These 14 T cell receptor beta chains were all obtained from the same sample, sequenced in a study of CD8+ T cells in alopecia areata. Treatment indicated: oral pan-JAK inhibitor, 5-10 mg twice daily. Reverse transcribed after extraction, RNA yielded cDNA as the sequencing template. The method was immunoSEQ multiplex PCR; TCRdb's version includes in-frame clones alone and lacks a portion of them. Of hundreds of thousands of clones in the sample, approximately 65% were seen once. The source material was CD4+ T cells sorted from blood, sampled at week 44, from a patient treated with tofacitinib. These receptors were obtained from a human donor with alopecia areata.

V is TRBV6-5 and J is TRBJ1-1; D is uncertain. CDR1 and CDR2 from the germline V gene are MNHEY and SVGAGI. V was pared by 2 bases and J by 4 bases, with 8 bases between. The CDR3 is 13 amino acids. The CDR3 loop reads CASSYERLTEAFF. The DNA of the CDR3 is TGTGCCAGCAGTTACGAACGCCTCACTGAAGCTTTCTTT.

The chain is built from TRBV5-1 and TRBJ1-1; D is perhaps TRBD1 (5 bases). CDR3 size: 12 residues. With 4 bases removed from V and 4 bases from J, the gap between germline ends came to 8 bases. Germline V gene data show CDR1 as SGHRS and CDR2 as YFSETQ. The CDR3 region has the DNA TGCGCCAGCAGCCCGCAGGGCACTGAAGCTTTCTTT. Translating it yields CASSPQGTEAFF.

The chain couples TRBV5-6 to TRBJ1-5, with TRBD1 matching over 7 bases. V lost 3 bases and J lost 3; bases outside the gene matches: 6. The CDR3 contains 15 residues. The germline V gene has CDR1 SGHDT and CDR2 YYEEEE. CDR3 amino acids: CASSSGQAINQPQHF. CDR3 DNA sequence: TGTGCCAGCAGCTCAGGACAGGCAATCAATCAGCCCCAGCATTTT.

The V gene is TRBV4-3, the J gene TRBJ2-3; D possibly corresponds to TRBD2 (7 bases). The V gene's germline CDR1 is LGHNA and CDR2 YSLEER. Trimming removed 0 bases at V and 5 bases at J, with 18 bases between. The CDR3 runs 17 residues. In nucleotides, the CDR3 is TGCGCCAGCAGCCAAGATCGAGGGGGGGCCGGTGTAGATACGCAGTATTTT. It encodes CASSQDRGGAGVDTQYF.

The rearrangement links TRBV30 to TRBJ2-1; maybe TRBD1 (6 bases). Germline CDR1 GTSNPN, CDR2 SVGIG (reference sequence). The CDR3 has 13 amino acids. Trimming left V 0 bases short and J 6 bases short, with 9 bases between. The CDR3 sequence is CAWSVGGFNEQFF. Written as DNA, the CDR3 is TGTGCCTGGAGTGTAGGGGGTTTCAATGAGCAGTTCTTC.

The chain couples TRBV2 to TRBJ2-3; no clear D gene. Trimming cost V 7 bases and J 4 bases, with 18 bases left between them. Germline CDR1 is SNHLY and CDR2 is FYNNEI. The CDR3 consists of 15 residues. Here the CDR3 reads CASTATLVVPDTQYF. The DNA for the CDR3 is TGTGCCAGCACCGCCACCCTAGTAGTCCCAGATACGCAGTATTTT.

There are a few counts of this clone. This chain links TRBV10-3 with TRBJ2-3; TRBD1 or TRBD2 may be the D gene (5 bases each). Germline V CDR1 and CDR2: ENHRY, SYGVKD. This CDR3 has 14 amino acids. V dropped 4 bases and J dropped 9 bases, with 17 bases sitting between them. The CDR3 DNA reads TGTGCCATCAGTGTCGGGGCCTCTCAGTGGACGCAGTATTTT. Encoded protein: CAISVGASQWTQYF.

The chain links TRBV5-1 to TRBJ2-1; D may match TRBD1 or TRBD2 (5 bases each). The V end was cut by 1 base, the J end by 6 bases, with 14 bases between. CDR3 length: 15 amino acids. Germline values: CDR1 SGHRS, CDR2 YFSETQ. The CDR3 nucleotides are TGCGCCAGCAGCTTGCTACAGTCGAGGGGCAATGAGCAGTTCTTC. Its protein product is CASSLLQSRGNEQFF.

V and J are TRBV5-6 and TRBJ2-7, with 7 nucleotides matching TRBD2. The CDR3 covers 15 residues. The V gene's germline CDR1 is SGHDT and CDR2 YYEEEE. V shed 1 base, J shed 3 bases, and the junction held 7 bases outside the gene matches. The CDR3 reads CASSLNPSGNYEQYF. The DNA of the CDR3 is TGTGCCAGCAGCTTGAATCCTAGCGGAAACTACGAGCAGTACTTC.

This clone was seen only a few times. The chain employs TRBV19 and TRBJ1-4, with D possibly being TRBD1 (5 bases). The CDR3 has 14 residues. Germline assignment: CDR1 LNHDA and CDR2 SQIVND (reference sequence). V lost 5 bases, J lost 5 bases, and 12 bases lay in between. The CDR3 DNA is TGTGCCAGTAGTCTCCGGGACCCGAATGAAAAACTGTTTTTT. The encoded protein is CASSLRDPNEKLFF.

The rearrangement joins TRBV6-5 to TRBJ1-2; D possibly corresponds to TRBD1 (5 bases). Germline V gene data show CDR1 as MNHEY and CDR2 as SVGAGI. The V end lost 2 bases, the J end lost 3 bases, and 13 bases lay between the germline ends. The CDR3 runs to 15 residues. CDR3: CASSYGEGSDYGYTF. The CDR3 coding sequence is TGTGCCAGCAGTTACGGTGAGGGGTCAGACTATGGCTACACCTTC.

The chain links TRBV25-1 to TRBJ1-2; possible D gene TRBD1, 6 bases. The CDR3 consists of 12 residues. Trimming cost V 6 bases and J 4 bases, with 9 bases left between them. The V gene's germline CDR1 is MGHDK and CDR2 SYGVNS. The CDR3 spells CASSSTGYGYTF. Here the CDR3 DNA reads TGTGCCAGCAGCTCGACAGGCTATGGCTACACCTTC.

This clone occurred a few times. The J gene is TRBJ2-2, the V gene TRBV2, with no clear D. The CDR3 runs to 14 residues. The germline gives CDR1 SNHLY, CDR2 FYNNEI. V was shortened by 6 bases and J by 1 base, with 9 bases between the two germline ends. The DNA for the CDR3 is TGTGCCAGCAGGGGTTATGAGAACACCGGGGAGCTGTTTTTT. Translating gives CASRGYENTGELFF.

This clone has just one count. The rearrangement joins TRBV4-3 to TRBJ1-2; weak D call: TRBD1 (5 bases). The V and J ends lost 0 bases and 6 bases respectively, with 11 bases between them. The CDR3 sequence is 14 residues long. Germline CDR1 is LGHNA and CDR2 is YSLEER. CDR3 protein: CASSQDLTADGYTF. The CDR3 DNA follows: TGCGCCAGCAGCCAAGATCTGACAGCTGATGGCTACACCTTC.